This TCR beta chain was captured in a study of blood T cell repertoires in COVID-19. Looking at the study overall: Whether acute or convalescent, the COVID-19 samples came from the United States, Italy and Spain. The cDNA or gDNA used as material had been derived from T cells, B-cell-depleted T cells, or PBMCs.

J lost 0 bases, V lost 1 base, and 7 bases had no gene match. This CDR3 region has 17 residues. Germline V CDR1 and CDR2: SGHRS, YFSETQ. Authors' processing steps: Nucleated cell counts were estimated from reference gene primer amplification. Measured with immunoSEQ multiplex PCR; TCRdb has only the in-frame clones, and not every one. That table gives V, J and clone size, and the DNA gave D and trimming. The sample lists hundreds of thousands of clones, around 87% seen once, with about 1.1% in the top ten. Donors in Cohort 3 who had recovered were those with two negative PCRs, healthcare professional clearance, or resolution of their symptoms.

The clonotype comes from a man aged 25 to 40 who had recovered from COVID-19. Sequenced material: PBMCs or T cells enriched from blood (not recorded which). The chain is built from TRBV5-1 and TRBJ2-3; 8 bases fit TRBD2. DNA for the CDR3: TGCGCCAGCAGCTTGTTACTAGCGGCAACCAGCACAGATACGCAGTATTTT. Amino acids: CASSLLLAATSTDTQYF.